These T cell receptor beta chains were read from a single sample in a study of long-term antiretroviral therapy in people with HIV. Profiling relied on immunoSEQ multiplex PCR, and the TCRdb table lists in-frame clones only, not all of them. The data show tens of thousands of clones, roughly 84% seen once. Sample: unsorted PBMCs, taken 2 years after starting antiretroviral therapy. These receptors all stem from a man between 50 and 59 years old with HIV. Both conserved end residues are part of each CDR3. The D gene is left open where the match is weak. Clone size is given for some rows only: seen once, a few or many times, or a class if the clone is expanded.

j_call cdr3_length d_call v_call clone_size cdr3_aa cdr3_nt
TRBJ1-1 12 TRBD1 TRBV7-8 once CASSEGQAEAFF TGTGCCAGCAGCGAAGGACAGGCTGAAGCTTTCTTT
TRBJ2-7 15 TRBD1 TRBV10-2 . CASSGTGLGSYEQYF TGCGCCAGCAGCGGGACAGGGCTGGGGTCCTACGAGCAGTACTTC
TRBJ2-5 14 TRBD1 TRBV29-1 . CSVEGDRGGETQYF TGCAGCGTTGAAGGGGACAGGGGTGGGGAGACCCAGTACTTC
TRBJ1-5 16 . TRBV7-9 . CASSSWSYRGNQPQHF TGTGCCAGCAGCTCATGGTCCTATAGGGGCAATCAGCCCCAGCATTTT
TRBJ2-3 14 TRBD1 TRBV7-9 . CASSSMTGWSTQYF TGTGCCAGCAGCTCAATGACAGGGTGGTCTACGCAGTATTTT
TRBJ2-1 16 TRBD2 TRBV9 . CASSVGVAGTNNEQFF TGTGCCAGCAGCGTAGGGGTAGCGGGGACGAACAATGAGCAGTTCTTC
TRBJ2-1 15 TRBD2 TRBV15 once CATSRLLAGNNEQFF TGTGCCACCAGCAGATTACTAGCGGGCAACAATGAGCAGTTCTTC
TRBJ2-7 14 . TRBV6-5 once CASSRDKRLSEQYF TGTGCCAGCAGCCGGGACAAACGCCTTAGTGAGCAGTACTTC
TRBJ2-7 11 . TRBV20-1 . CSAPRGSEQYF TGCAGTGCCCCTCGGGGTAGCGAGCAGTACTTC
TRBJ1-1 14 . TRBV6-6 . CASGPGGTLTEAFF TGTGCCAGCGGCCCGGGAGGGACACTGACTGAAGCTTTCTTT
TRBJ2-1 13 . TRBV9 . CASSVGAYNEQFF TGTGCCAGCAGCGTAGGGGCCTACAATGAGCAGTTCTTC
TRBJ2-1 17 TRBD2 TRBV7-3 . CASSPRGSGGQGSEQFF TGTGCCAGCAGCCCCCGCGGTAGCGGGGGGCAGGGGAGTGAGCAGTTCTTC
TRBJ2-7 16 TRBD1 TRBV25-1 . CASSWQGGTGSYEQYF TGTGCCAGCAGTTGGCAAGGGGGGACAGGGTCCTACGAGCAGTACTTC
TRBJ2-7 11 . TRBV6-1 . CASRHYYEQYF TGTGCCAGCAGGCACTACTACGAGCAGTACTTC
TRBJ1-2 14 . TRBV28 few CASSSGGAINGYTF TGTGCCAGCAGTTCTGGGGGCGCAATCAATGGCTACACCTTC
TRBJ2-3 15 TRBD1 TRBV7-3 few CASSAGTGGRDTQYF TGTGCCAGCAGCGCCGGGACAGGGGGCAGAGATACGCAGTATTTT
TRBJ2-2 13 . TRBV19 . CASSGGGGGELFF TGTGCCAGTAGTGGGGGGGGCGGCGGGGAGCTGTTTTTT
TRBJ2-7 13 . TRBV28 once CASNRVSSYEQYF TGTGCCAGCAATCGGGTCAGCTCCTACGAGCAGTACTTC
TRBJ1-2 15 . TRBV6-1 . CASSVRQAVNYGYTF TGTGCCAGCAGTGTCCGACAGGCGGTTAACTATGGCTACACCTTC
TRBJ2-1 10 . TRBV2 . CASTRNEQFF TGTGCCAGCACCCGGAATGAGCAGTTCTTC
TRBJ2-7 15 . TRBV7-2 . CASSLGGPLSGEQYF TGTGCCAGCAGCTTAGGCGGCCCCCTTAGCGGCGAGCAGTACTTC
TRBJ1-1 11 . TRBV20-1 . CSAKQHTEAFF TGCAGTGCTAAACAGCACACTGAAGCTTTCTTT
TRBJ1-6 15 . TRBV27 . CASTPGRRSHSPLHF TGTGCCAGCACCCCAGGGCGAAGGTCCCATTCACCCCTCCACTTT
TRBJ2-7 15 . TRBV10-1 few CASSEHRSLGHEQYF TGCGCCAGCAGTGAGCATCGGAGTTTGGGCCACGAGCAGTACTTC
TRBJ1-1 14 . TRBV2 . CASSEIGAETKAFF TGTGCCAGCAGTGAAATTGGGGCTGAAACTAAAGCTTTCTTT
TRBJ1-2 13 . TRBV11-3 . CASSLGEDGGYTF TGTGCCAGCAGCTTAGGGGAGGACGGAGGCTACACCTTC
TRBJ1-1 14 . TRBV5-1 . CASSLGTSLTEAFF TGCGCCAGCAGCCTCGGGACTTCCCTCACTGAAGCTTTCTTT
TRBJ1-3 14 TRBD1 TRBV7-8 . CASSSGTVGNTIYF TGTGCCAGCAGCTCTGGGACAGTGGGAAACACCATATATTTT
TRBJ2-1 13 . TRBV11-2 . CASSFDYGGEQFF TGTGCCAGCAGCTTCGATTACGGCGGGGAGCAGTTCTTC
TRBJ2-3 15 TRBD1 TRBV7-3 once CASSSNRGVPDTQYF TGTGCCAGCAGCTCCAACAGGGGGGTGCCAGATACGCAGTATTTT
TRBJ1-4 11 . TRBV7-9 . CASSLDAQLFF TGTGCCAGCAGCCTAGACGCCCAACTGTTTTTT
TRBJ1-3 15 . TRBV11-3 . CASSSQPYSGNTIYF TGTGCCAGCAGCTCACAGCCTTACTCTGGAAACACCATATATTTT
TRBJ2-5 15 . TRBV4-3 . CASSQEFGQQETQYF TGCGCCAGCAGCCAAGAATTCGGACAGCAAGAGACCCAGTACTTC
TRBJ2-7 15 TRBD1 TRBV7-3 . CASSRDGTGAYEQYF TGTGCCAGCAGCCGGGACGGGACAGGGGCCTACGAGCAGTACTTC
TRBJ2-5 14 TRBD1 TRBV19 . CASKLSRTGETQYF TGTGCCAGTAAATTATCCCGGACAGGAGAGACCCAGTACTTC
TRBJ1-1 13 . TRBV7-9 . CASSFVSNTEAFF TGTGCCAGCAGCTTCGTCTCGAACACTGAAGCTTTCTTT
TRBJ1-1 14 . TRBV10-2 . CASSVGNLNTEAFF TGCGCCAGCAGTGTAGGGAATCTGAACACTGAAGCTTTCTTT
TRBJ1-4 14 . TRBV28 . CASWQGRDREKLFF TGTGCCAGTTGGCAGGGGAGGGATAGGGAAAAACTGTTTTTT
TRBJ2-1 14 . TRBV5-5 . CASSLEVAYNEQFF TGTGCCAGCAGCTTAGAGGTGGCCTACAATGAGCAGTTCTTC
TRBJ2-4 18 . TRBV7-9 . CASSLALVSGPRENIQYF TGTGCCAGCAGCTTAGCTCTAGTCTCGGGGCCCCGTGAAAACATTCAGTACTTC
TRBJ2-7 13 . TRBV30 . CAWSPKTDYEQYF TGTGCCTGGAGTCCGAAGACAGACTACGAGCAGTACTTC
TRBJ2-1 20 TRBD2 TRBV7-6 . CASSLPTSGVGAGSYNEQFF TGTGCCAGCAGCTTACCGACTAGCGGGGTGGGGGCCGGCTCCTACAATGAGCAGTTCTTC
TRBJ1-3 13 . TRBV30 . CAWSVGYGNTIYF TGTGCCTGGAGTGTAGGGTACGGGAACACCATATATTTT
TRBJ2-7 14 . TRBV2 . CASLDRPISYEQYF TGTGCCAGCCTTGACAGACCGATCTCCTACGAGCAGTACTTC
TRBJ2-7 14 . TRBV7-9 . CASSSGAWGSEQYF TGTGCCAGCAGCTCCGGGGCGTGGGGCTCCGAGCAGTACTTC
TRBJ1-1 13 TRBD1 TRBV19 . CASSATGATEAFF TGTGCCAGTAGTGCCACAGGGGCCACTGAAGCTTTCTTT
TRBJ2-6 17 TRBD1 TRBV5-6 once CASSLGQGMAGANVLTF TGTGCCAGCAGCCTTGGACAGGGGATGGCTGGGGCCAACGTCCTGACTTTC
TRBJ2-4 15 . TRBV6-5 . CASSYSWEAKNIQYF TGTGCCAGCAGTTACTCATGGGAGGCCAAAAACATTCAGTACTTC
TRBJ2-1 13 TRBD2 TRBV19 . CASSPRASGSQFF TGTGCCAGTAGCCCGAGGGCTAGCGGCTCCCAGTTCTTC
TRBJ2-7 14 . TRBV28 few CASSSPTDYYEQYF TGTGCCAGCAGTTCCCCTACGGATTACTACGAGCAGTACTTC
TRBJ1-4 15 . TRBV7-9 . CASSASTATNEKLFF TGTGCCAGCAGCGCGTCGACGGCAACTAATGAAAAACTGTTTTTT
TRBJ2-3 16 . TRBV11-3 . CASSPFVTGSTDTQYF TGTGCCAGCAGCCCTTTTGTGACAGGAAGCACAGATACGCAGTATTTT